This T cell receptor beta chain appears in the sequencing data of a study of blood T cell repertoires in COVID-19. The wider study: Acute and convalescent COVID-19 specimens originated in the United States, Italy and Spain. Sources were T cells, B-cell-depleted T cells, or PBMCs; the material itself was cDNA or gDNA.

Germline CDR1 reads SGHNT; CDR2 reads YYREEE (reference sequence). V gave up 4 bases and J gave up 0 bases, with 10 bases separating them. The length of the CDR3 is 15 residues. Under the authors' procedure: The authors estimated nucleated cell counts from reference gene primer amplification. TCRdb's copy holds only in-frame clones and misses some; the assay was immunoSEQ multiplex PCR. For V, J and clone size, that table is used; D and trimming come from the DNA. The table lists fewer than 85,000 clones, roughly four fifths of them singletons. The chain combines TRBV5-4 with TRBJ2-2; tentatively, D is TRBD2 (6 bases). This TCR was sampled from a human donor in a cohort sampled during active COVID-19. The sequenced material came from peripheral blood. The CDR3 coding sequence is TGTGCCAGCAGCCCGGGGGTTCCGAACACCGGGGAGCTGTTTTTT. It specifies CASSPGVPNTGELFF.